A single count supports the clone carrying this T cell receptor (beta chain). With 8 bases removed from V and 6 bases from J, the gap between germline ends came to 25 bases. This CDR3 has 16 residues. The germline CDR1 and CDR2 sequences are SEHNR and FQNEAQ (reference sequence). This entry belongs to a study of T cell changes during pregnancy in multiple sclerosis. The repertoire was sequenced with immunoSEQ multiplex PCR; TCRdb's copy has only in-frame clones and lacks some. The table lists roughly 24,000 clones, roughly 86% of them singletons. The chain combines TRBV7-9 with TRBJ1-2, with D maybe TRBD1 (6 bases). This sequence was found in a female donor in good health, enrolled as a control in a pregnancy study. The specimen comprised CD4+ T cells from peripheral blood mononuclear cells, sampled in the second trimester of pregnancy. CDR3 DNA sequence: TGTGCCAGCTTAGGAAGGGGGGGTCCTATGGGAGATGGCTACACCTTC. This gives the protein CASLGRGGPMGDGYTF. The full variable domain, its missing parts supplied by reference TRBV7-9 and TRBJ1-2, is DTGVSQNPRHKITKRGQNVTFRCDPISEHNRLYWYRQTLGQGPEFLTYFQNEAQLEKSRLLSDRFSAERPKGSFSTLEIQRTEQGDSAMYLCASLGRGGPMGDGYTFGSGTRLTVV.